Below, one TCR beta chain is given with its context. What it binds is not known. The CDR3 consists of 15 residues. The V and J ends lost 5 bases and 5 bases, in that order; junction bases with no gene match: 8. The sample comes from a study of T cell repertoires in cytomegalovirus infection. Using its own MiXCR run on the reads, TCRdb lists one record per CDR3 protein. The sample lists 110,000 to 150,000 distinct CDR3 sequences, over 25% occurring once. The study's findings and limits: Totalled public TCR beta family frequency picked out people who carried CMV plus the relevant HLA.

This TCR derives from a human donor in good health (CMV status not recorded). Some clones in this sample may be carry-over from other donors' samples. The chain has TRBV12-3 or TRBV12-4 and TRBJ2-5; 10 positions agree with TRBD1. Sample: CD8+ T cells from cultured PBMCs, taken from culture after CMV antigen stimulation. Here the CDR3 DNA reads TGTGCCAGCAGTCCCCCCGGGACAGGGGAGGAGACCCAGTACTTC. This encodes CASSPPGTGEETQYF.